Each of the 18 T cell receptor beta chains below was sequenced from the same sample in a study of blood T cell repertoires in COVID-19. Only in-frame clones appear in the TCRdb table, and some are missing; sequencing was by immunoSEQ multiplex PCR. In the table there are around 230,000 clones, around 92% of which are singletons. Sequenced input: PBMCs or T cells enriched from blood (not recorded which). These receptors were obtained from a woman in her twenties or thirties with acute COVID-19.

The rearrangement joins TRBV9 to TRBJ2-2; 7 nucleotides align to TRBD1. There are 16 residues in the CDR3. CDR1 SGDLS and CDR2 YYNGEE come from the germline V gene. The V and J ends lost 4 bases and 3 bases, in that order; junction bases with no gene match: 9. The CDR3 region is CASSTRQGSDTGELFF. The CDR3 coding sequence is TGTGCCAGCAGCACGCGACAGGGTTCAGACACCGGGGAGCTGTTTTTT. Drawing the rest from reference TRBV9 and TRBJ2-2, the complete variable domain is DSGVTQTPKHLITATGQRVTLRCSPRSGDLSVYWYQQSLDQGLQFLIQYYNGEERAKGNILERFSAQQFPDLHSELNLSSLELGDSALYFCASSTRQGSDTGELFFGEGSRLTVL.

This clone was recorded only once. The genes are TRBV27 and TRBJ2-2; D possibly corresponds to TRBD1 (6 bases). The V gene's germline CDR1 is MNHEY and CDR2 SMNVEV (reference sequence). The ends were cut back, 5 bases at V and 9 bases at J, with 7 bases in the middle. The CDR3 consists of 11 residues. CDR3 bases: TGTGCCAGCAGTACAGGGTGGGAGCTGTTTTTT. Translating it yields CASSTGWELFF.

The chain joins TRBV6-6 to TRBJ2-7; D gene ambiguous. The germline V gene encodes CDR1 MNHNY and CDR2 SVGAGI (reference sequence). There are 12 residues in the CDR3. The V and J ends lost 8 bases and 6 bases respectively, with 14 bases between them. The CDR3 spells CASAVSPGEQYF. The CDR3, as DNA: TGTGCCAGCGCAGTTAGTCCAGGCGAGCAGTACTTC.

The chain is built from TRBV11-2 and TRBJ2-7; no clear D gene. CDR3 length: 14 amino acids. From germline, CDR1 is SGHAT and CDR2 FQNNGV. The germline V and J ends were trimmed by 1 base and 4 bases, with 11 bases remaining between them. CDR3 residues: CASSLALRGYEQYF. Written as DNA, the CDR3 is TGTGCCAGCAGCTTAGCCCTGAGAGGTTACGAGCAGTACTTC.

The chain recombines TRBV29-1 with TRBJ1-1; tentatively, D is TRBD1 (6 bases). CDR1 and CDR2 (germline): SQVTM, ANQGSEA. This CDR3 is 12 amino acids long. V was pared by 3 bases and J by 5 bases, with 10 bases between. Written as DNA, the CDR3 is TGCAGCGTTGACACGAGGGGGACTGAAGCTTTCTTT. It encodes CSVDTRGTEAFF.

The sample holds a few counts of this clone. The CDR3 protein is CASSQRLAGASGELFF. For the CDR3, the DNA is TGTGCCAGCAGCCAACGACTAGCGGGGGCTTCAGGGGAGCTGTTTTTT. The V gene is TRBV16, the J gene TRBJ2-2, with 12 positions matching TRBD2. Germline V lookup: CDR1 KGHSY, CDR2 FQNENV. The CDR3 extends over 16 amino acids. The V segment lost 2 bases and the J segment 8 bases; nucleotides outside the gene matches: 6.

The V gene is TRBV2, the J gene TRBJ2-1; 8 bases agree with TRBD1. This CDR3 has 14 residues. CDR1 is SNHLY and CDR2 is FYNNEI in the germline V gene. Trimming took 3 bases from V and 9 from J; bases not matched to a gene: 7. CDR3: CASSDLQGVGEQFF. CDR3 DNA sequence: TGTGCCAGCAGTGATCTACAGGGGGTAGGTGAGCAGTTCTTC.

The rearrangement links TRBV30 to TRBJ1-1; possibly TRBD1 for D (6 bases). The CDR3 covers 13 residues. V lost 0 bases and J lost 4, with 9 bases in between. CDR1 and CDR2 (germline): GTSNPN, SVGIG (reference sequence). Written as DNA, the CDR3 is TGTGCCTGGAGTGTGGGGGCAGGCACTGAAGCTTTCTTT. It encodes CAWSVGAGTEAFF.

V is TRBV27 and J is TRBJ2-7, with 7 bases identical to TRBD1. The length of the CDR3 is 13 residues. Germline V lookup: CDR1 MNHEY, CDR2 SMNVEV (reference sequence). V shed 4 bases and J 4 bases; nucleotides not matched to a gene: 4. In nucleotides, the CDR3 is TGTGCCAGCAGTTGGGGACAGTCTTACGAGCAGTACTTC. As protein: CASSWGQSYEQYF.

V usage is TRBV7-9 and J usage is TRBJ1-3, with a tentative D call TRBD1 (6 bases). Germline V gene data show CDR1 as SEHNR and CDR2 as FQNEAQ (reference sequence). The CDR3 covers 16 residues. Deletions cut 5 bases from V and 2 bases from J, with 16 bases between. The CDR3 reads CASSRDVAGAGNTIYF. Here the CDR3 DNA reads TGTGCCAGCAGCCGTGACGTAGCAGGGGCTGGAAACACCATATATTTT.

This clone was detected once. CDR3 nucleotides: TGTGCCAGCACCGAAGAGGGGACACCGAATCAGCCCCAGCATTTT. Protein: CASTEEGTPNQPQHF. The chain combines TRBV2 with TRBJ1-5, with D perhaps TRBD1 (6 bases). Per germline, CDR1 SNHLY and CDR2 FYNNEI. V lost 7 bases and J lost 4, with 17 bases in between. The CDR3 runs to 15 residues. Full variable domain (remainder filled in from reference TRBV2 and TRBJ1-5): EPEVTQTPSHQVTQMGQEVILRCVPISNHLYFYWYRQILGQKVEFLVSFYNNEISEKSEIFDDQFSVERPDGSNFTLKIRSTKLEDSAMYFCASTEEGTPNQPQHFGDGTRLSIL.

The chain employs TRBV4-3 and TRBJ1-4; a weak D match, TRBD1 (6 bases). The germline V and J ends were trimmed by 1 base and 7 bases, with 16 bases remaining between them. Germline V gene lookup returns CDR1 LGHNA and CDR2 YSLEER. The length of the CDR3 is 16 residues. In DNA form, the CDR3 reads TGCGCCAGCAGCCAAGGCAACGCAGGGGCTGGTGAAAAACTGTTTTTT. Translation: CASSQGNAGAGEKLFF.

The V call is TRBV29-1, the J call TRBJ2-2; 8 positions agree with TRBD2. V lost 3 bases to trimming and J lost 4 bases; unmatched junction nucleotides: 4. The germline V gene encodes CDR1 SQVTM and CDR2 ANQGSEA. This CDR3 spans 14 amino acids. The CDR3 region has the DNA TGCAGCGTTGAGGTGGCGGGGGGCACCGGGGAGCTGTTTTTT. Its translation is CSVEVAGGTGELFF.

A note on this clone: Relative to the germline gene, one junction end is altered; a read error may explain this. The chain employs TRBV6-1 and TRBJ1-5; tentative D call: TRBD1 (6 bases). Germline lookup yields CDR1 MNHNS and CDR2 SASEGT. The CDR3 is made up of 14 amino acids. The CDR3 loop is CASSEAGGNQPQHF. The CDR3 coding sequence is TGTGCCAGTAGTGAAGCAGGGGGCAATCAGCCCCAGCATTTT.

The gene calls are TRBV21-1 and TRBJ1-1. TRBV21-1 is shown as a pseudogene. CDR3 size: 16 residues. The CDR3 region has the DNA TGTGCCAGCAGCAAAGGCGAGCGGCAGCTCGGCACTGAAGCTTTCTTT. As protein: CASSKGERQLGTEAFF.

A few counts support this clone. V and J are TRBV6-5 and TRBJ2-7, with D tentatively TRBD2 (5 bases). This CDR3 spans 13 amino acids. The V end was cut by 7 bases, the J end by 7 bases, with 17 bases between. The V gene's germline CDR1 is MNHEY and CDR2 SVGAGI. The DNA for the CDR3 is TGTGCCAGCACGGCCAGCTATTCGGGGGAGCAGTACTTC. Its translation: CASTASYSGEQYF.

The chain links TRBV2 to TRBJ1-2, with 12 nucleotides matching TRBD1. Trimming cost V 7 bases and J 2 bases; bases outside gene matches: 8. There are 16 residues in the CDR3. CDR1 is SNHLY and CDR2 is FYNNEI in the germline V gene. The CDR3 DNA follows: TGTGCCAGCATCGGGGGACAGGGGGCGGTAAACTATGGCTACACCTTC. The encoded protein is CASIGGQGAVNYGYTF.

CDR3 coding DNA: TGTGCCTGGAGGAGCCGGCAGGGTGGATTTGACGAGCAGTACTTC. Its protein product is CAWRSRQGGFDEQYF. J is TRBJ2-7 and V is TRBV30; tentatively, D is TRBD1 (5 bases). Trimming stripped 3 bases from V and 5 bases from J, with 20 bases between. CDR1 is GTSNPN and CDR2 is SVGIG in the germline V gene (reference sequence). The CDR3 spans 15 residues.